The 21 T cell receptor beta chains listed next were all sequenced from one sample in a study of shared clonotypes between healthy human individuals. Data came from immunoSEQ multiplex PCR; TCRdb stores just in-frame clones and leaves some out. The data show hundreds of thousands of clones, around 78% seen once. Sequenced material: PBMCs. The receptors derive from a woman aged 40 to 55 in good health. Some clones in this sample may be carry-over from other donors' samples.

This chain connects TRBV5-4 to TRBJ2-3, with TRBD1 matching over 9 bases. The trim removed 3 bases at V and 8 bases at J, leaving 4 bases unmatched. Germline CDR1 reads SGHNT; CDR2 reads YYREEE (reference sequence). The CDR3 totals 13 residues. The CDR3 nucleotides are TGTGCCAGCAGCTACACGACAGGGGGTACGCAGTATTTT. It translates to CASSYTTGGTQYF.

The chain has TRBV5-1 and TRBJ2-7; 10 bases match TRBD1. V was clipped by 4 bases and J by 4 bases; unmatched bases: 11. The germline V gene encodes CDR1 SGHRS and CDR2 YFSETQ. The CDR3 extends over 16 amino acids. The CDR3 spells CASSRSGTGAQYEQYF. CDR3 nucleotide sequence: TGCGCCAGCAGCCGATCAGGGACAGGGGCTCAGTACGAGCAGTACTTC.

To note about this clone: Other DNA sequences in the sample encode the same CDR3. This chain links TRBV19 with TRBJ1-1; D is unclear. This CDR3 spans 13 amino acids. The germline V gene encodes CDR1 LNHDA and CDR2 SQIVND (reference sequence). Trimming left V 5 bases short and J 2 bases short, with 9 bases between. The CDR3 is CASSWTENTEAFF. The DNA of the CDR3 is TGTGCCAGTAGTTGGACGGAAAACACTGAAGCTTTCTTT.

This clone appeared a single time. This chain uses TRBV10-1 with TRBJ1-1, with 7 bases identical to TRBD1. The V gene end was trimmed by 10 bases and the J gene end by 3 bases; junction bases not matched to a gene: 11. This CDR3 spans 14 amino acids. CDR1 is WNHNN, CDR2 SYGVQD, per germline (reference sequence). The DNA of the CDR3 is TGCGCCACCAGGGCAACAGGGGAGGACACTGAAGCTTTCTTT. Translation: CATRATGEDTEAFF.

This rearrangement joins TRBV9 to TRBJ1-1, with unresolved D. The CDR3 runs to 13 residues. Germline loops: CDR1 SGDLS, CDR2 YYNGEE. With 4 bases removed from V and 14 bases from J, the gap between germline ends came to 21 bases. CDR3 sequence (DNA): TGTGCCAGCAGCCCCGGCGACGGCCTCTTGGTATTCTTT. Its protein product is CASSPGDGLLVFF. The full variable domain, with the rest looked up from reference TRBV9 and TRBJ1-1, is DSGVTQTPKHLITATGQRVTLRCSPRSGDLSVYWYQQSLDQGLQFLIQYYNGEERAKGNILERFSAQQFPDLHSELNLSSLELGDSALYFCASSPGDGLLVFFGQGTRLTVV.

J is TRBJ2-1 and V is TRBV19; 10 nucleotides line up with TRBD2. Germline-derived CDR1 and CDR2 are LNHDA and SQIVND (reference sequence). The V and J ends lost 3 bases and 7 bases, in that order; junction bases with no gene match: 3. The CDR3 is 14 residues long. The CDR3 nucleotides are TGTGCCAGTAGTATCCTAGCGGGAGATAATGAGCAGTTCTTC. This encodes CASSILAGDNEQFF.

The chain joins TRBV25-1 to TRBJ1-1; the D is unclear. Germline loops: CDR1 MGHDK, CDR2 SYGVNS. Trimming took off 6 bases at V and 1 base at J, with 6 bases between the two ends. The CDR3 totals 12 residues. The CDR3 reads CASSEGNTEAFF. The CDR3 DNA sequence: TGTGCCAGCAGCGAGGGGAACACTGAAGCTTTCTTT.

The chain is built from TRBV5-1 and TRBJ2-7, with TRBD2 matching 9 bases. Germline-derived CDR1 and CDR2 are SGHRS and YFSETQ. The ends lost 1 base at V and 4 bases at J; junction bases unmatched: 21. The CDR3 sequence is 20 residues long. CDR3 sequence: CASSLLPPSGIGTQTYEQYF. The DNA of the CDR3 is TGCGCCAGCAGCTTGTTACCCCCTAGCGGGATCGGGACCCAAACTTACGAGCAGTACTTC. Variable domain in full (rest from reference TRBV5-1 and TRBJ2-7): KAGVTQTPRYLIKTRGQQVTLSCSPISGHRSVSWYQQTPGQGLQFLFEYFSETQRNKGNFPGRFSGRQFSNSRSEMNVSTLELGDSALYLCASSLLPPSGIGTQTYEQYFGPGTRLTVT.

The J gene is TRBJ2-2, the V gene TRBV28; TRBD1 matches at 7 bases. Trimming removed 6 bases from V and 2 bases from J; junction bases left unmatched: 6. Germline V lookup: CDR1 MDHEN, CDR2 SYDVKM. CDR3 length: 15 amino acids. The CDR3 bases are TGTGCCAGCAGACCCGGGACAGAAAACACCGGGGAGCTGTTTTTT. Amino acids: CASRPGTENTGELFF.

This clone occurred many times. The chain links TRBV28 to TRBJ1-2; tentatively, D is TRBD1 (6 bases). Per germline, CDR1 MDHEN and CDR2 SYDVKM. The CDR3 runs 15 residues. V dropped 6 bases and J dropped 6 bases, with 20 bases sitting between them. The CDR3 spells CASSDRQGQWDGYTF. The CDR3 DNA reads TGTGCCAGCAGCGACCGACAAGGACAGTGGGATGGCTACACCTTC.

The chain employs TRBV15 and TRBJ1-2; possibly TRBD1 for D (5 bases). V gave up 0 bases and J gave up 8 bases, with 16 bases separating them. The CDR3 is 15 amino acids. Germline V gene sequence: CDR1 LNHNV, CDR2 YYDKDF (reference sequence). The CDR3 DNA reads TGTGCCACCAGCAGAGACCCCGGGGGACGTAGGGGCTACACCTTC. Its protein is CATSRDPGGRRGYTF. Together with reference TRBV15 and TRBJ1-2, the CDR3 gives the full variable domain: DAMVIQNPRYQVTQFGKPVTLSCSQTLNHNVMYWYQQKSSQAPKLLFHYYDKDFNNEADTPDNFQSRRPNTSFCFLDIRSPGLGDTAMYLCATSRDPGGRRGYTFGSGTRLTVV.

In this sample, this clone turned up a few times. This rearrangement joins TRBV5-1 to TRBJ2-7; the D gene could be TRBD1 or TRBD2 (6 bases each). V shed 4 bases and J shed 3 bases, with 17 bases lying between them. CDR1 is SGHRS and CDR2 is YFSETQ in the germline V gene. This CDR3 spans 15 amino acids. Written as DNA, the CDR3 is TGCGCCAGCAGCCAGGAGGGGCAGGGGATCTACGAGCAGTACTTC. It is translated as CASSQEGQGIYEQYF.

The CDR3 DNA follows: TGTGCCAGCAGCCCTTATAGAGGGAGGGCGTGGGAGACCCAGTACTTC. This sequence encodes CASSPYRGRAWETQYF. The chain carries TRBV9 and TRBJ2-5, with 7 bases lining up with TRBD2. Trimming cost V 4 bases and J 5 bases; bases outside gene matches: 14. This CDR3 has 16 residues. CDR1 and CDR2 from the germline V gene are SGDLS and YYNGEE. The full variable domain, in which reference TRBV9 and TRBJ2-5 provide the parts outside the CDR3, is DSGVTQTPKHLITATGQRVTLRCSPRSGDLSVYWYQQSLDQGLQFLIQYYNGEERAKGNILERFSAQQFPDLHSELNLSSLELGDSALYFCASSPYRGRAWETQYFGPGTRLLVL.

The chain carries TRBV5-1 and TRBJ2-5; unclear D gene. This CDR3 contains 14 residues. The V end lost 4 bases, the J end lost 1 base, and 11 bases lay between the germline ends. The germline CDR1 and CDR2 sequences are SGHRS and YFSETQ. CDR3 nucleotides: TGCGCCAGCAGCCAGAGTTGGGTCCAAGAGACCCAGTACTTC. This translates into CASSQSWVQETQYF. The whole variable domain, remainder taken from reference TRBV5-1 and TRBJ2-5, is KAGVTQTPRYLIKTRGQQVTLSCSPISGHRSVSWYQQTPGQGLQFLFEYFSETQRNKGNFPGRFSGRQFSNSRSEMNVSTLELGDSALYLCASSQSWVQETQYFGPGTRLLVL.

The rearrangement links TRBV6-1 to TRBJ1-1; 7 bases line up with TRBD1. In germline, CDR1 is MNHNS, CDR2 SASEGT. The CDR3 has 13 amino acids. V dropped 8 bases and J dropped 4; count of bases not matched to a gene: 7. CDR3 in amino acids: CASEDRLSTEAFF. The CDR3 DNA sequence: TGTGCCAGCGAGGACAGGTTGAGCACTGAAGCTTTCTTT.

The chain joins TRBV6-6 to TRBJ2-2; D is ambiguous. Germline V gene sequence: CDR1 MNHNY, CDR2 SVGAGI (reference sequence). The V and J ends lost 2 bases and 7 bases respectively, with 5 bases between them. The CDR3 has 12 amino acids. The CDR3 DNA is TGTGCCAGCAGTTACCCTGACGGGGAGCTGTTTTTT. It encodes CASSYPDGELFF.

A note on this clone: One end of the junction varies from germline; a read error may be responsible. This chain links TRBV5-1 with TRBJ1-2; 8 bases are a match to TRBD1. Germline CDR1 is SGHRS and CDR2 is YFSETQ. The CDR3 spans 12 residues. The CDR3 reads CASSTQGVAIAF. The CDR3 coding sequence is TGCGCCAGCAGTACACAGGGGGTCGCGATCGCCTTC.

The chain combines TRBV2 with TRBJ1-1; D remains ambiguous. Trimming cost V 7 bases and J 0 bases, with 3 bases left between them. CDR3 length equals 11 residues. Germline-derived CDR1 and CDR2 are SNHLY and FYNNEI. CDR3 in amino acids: CASKVNTEAFF. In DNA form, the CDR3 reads TGTGCCAGCAAAGTGAACACTGAAGCTTTCTTT.

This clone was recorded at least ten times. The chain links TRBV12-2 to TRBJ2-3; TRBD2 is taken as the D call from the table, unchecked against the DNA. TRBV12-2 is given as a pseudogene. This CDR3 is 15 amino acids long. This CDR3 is CASRLALRETDTQYF. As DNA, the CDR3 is TGTGCAAGTCGCTTAGCGCTGAGGGAGACAGATACGCAGTATTTT.

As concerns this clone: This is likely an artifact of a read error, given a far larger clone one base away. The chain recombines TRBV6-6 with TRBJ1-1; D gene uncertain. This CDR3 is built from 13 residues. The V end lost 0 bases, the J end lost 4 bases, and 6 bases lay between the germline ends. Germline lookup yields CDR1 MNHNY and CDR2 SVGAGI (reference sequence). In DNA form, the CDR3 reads TGTGCCAGCAGTTACTCTATCGGCACTGAAGCTTTCTTT. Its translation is CASSYSIGTEAFF.

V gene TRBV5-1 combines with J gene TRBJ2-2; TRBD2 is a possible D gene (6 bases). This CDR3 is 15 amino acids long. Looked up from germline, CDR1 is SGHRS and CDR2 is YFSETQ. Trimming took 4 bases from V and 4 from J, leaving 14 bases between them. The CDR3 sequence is CASSTSPRGTGELFF. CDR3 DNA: TGCGCCAGCAGCACTAGCCCGCGGGGCACCGGGGAGCTGTTTTTT.